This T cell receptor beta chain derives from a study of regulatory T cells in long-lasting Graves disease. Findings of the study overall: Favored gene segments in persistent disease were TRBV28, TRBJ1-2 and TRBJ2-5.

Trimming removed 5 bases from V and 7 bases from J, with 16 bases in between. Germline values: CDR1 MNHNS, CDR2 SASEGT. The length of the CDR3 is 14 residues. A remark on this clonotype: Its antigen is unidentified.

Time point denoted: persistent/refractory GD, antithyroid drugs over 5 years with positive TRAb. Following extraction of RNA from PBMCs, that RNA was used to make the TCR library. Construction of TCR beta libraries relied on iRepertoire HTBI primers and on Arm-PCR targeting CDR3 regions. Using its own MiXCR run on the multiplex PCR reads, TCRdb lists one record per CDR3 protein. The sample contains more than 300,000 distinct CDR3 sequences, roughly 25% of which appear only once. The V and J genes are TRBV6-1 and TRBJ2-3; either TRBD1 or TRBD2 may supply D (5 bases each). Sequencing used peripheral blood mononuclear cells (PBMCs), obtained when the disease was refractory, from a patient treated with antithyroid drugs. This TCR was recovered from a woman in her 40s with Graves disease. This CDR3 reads CASSLRDGKNTQYF. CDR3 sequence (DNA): TGTGCCAGCAGTCTCCGGGACGGCAAAAATACGCAGTATTTT.